This TCR beta chain was recorded in a study of cytomegalovirus exposure and HLA in healthy donors (dated by TCRdb to about 2017). Concerning the study at large: According to a later analysis, the 120 or so validation repertoires were produced on the same platform as the approximately 690 repertoires of the first cohort. The study aimed to test whether cataloging public T cell receptors could reveal signatures of past pathogen exposure. Along with the roughly 710-subject first cohort, a separate validation cohort of over a hundred different subjects was used. High-throughput TCR immunosequencing, statistical association of individual TCRs with disease status, and machine learning were combined to predict cytomegalovirus infection status. Study-level results and caveats: The study gave a list of roughly 150 TCR beta chains associated with cytomegalovirus. Across donors, most TCR sequences were observed very rarely, whereas some public TCRs were present in many individuals. A later analysis lacked HLA typing for the validation cohort, so it scored co-occurrence in that cohort across all 120 or so repertoires. Cytomegalovirus status was reported to be diagnosed by the classifier with high specificity and sensitivity in both the original and validation cohorts. Of the cluster scores, approximately 94% were above 0 in a later analysis, which found that TCRs clustered in the first cohort also tended to co-occur in the 95 to 150 validation repertoires. Three of the identified cytomegalovirus-associated TCR beta chains were confirmed in vitro to be specific for cytomegalovirus antigens. The authors suggested that the approach could potentially be generalized to other disease states and immunological phenotypes.

Per the germline V gene, SNHLY is the CDR1 and FYNNEI is the CDR2. V loses 7 bases, J loses 4 bases, and the germline ends lie 13 bases apart. The CDR3 goes from the cysteine to the phenylalanine over 13 residues. Of the read, only the CDR3 DNA is kept; its 39 bases are in frame from base 1. As concerns this clone: The clone's antigen remains unknown. Within one base of it there is no much larger clone, and no base qualities were kept.

Library generation was performed with the immunoSEQ multiplex PCR assay. Under the source paper's analysis protocol: A statistical classification framework was developed to diagnose cytomegalovirus status using the catalog of TCR beta chain sequences. In TCRdb, the immuneACCESS table is reduced to in-frame sequences with V and J assigned. These tables do not hold every clone; where another copy was compared, an unresolved V gene accounts for under half, and the others remain unexplained. V and J calls plus clone size are reproduced from that table; the DNA served to infer D and trimming. The sample table holds over 200,000 clones, of which around 88% were seen once. The ten biggest clones cover about 3% of the sample. The donors were included in the validation cohort of approximately 120 subjects, a group kept apart from the approximately 690-subject first cohort.

The receptor comes from a woman aged 18-29 years in good health and CMV-seronegative. The V and J genes are TRBV2 and TRBJ2-5; tentative D gene TRBD2, with 5 bases matching. The specimen was PBMCs. The CDR3 region: CASTRDQVETQYF. The DNA sequence reads TGTGCCAGCACCCGGGATCAAGTAGAGACCCAGTACTTC.